A single sample is the source of the 14 T cell receptor beta chains below, sequenced in a study of cytomegalovirus exposure and HLA in healthy donors. PCR employed 60 Vbeta and 13 Jbeta primers. Method: immunoSEQ multiplex PCR; TCRdb's copy keeps in-frame clones and lacks some. The sample comprises about 160,000 clones, approximately 85% of which are singletons, and about 2% rests with the top ten. The source material was PBMCs. The origin of the receptors is a man aged 18 to 29 in good health and CMV-seropositive.

The V gene is TRBV5-1, the J gene TRBJ2-7; 9 bases align to TRBD1. Trimming at V came to 6 bases and at J to 2 bases, leaving 9 bases not matched to a gene. There are 15 residues in the CDR3. Germline lookup yields CDR1 SGHRS and CDR2 YFSETQ. DNA for the CDR3: TGCGCCAGCACGAGGGGACAGGGCCTGACCTACGAGCAGTACTTC. It encodes CASTRGQGLTYEQYF.

V gene TRBV5-5 combines with J gene TRBJ2-7; D call uncertain. CDR1 and CDR2 (germline): SGHKS, YYEKEE (reference sequence). Deletions cut 1 base from V and 4 bases from J, with 12 bases between. The CDR3 loop spans 14 amino acids. The CDR3 DNA sequence: TGTGCCAGCAGCTTGATTTTCGGCGGATACGAGCAGTACTTC. This translates into CASSLIFGGYEQYF.

The rearrangement joins TRBV9 to TRBJ2-7, with D possibly matching TRBD2 (6 bases). With 0 bases removed from V and 3 bases from J, the gap between germline ends came to 13 bases. This CDR3 is built from 15 residues. Germline lookup yields CDR1 SGDLS and CDR2 YYNGEE. DNA for the CDR3: TGTGCCAGCAGCGTAGCTGGAGGGGCTAACTACGAGCAGTACTTC. Encoded protein: CASSVAGGANYEQYF. The complete variable domain, with remaining parts taken from reference TRBV9 and TRBJ2-7, reads DSGVTQTPKHLITATGQRVTLRCSPRSGDLSVYWYQQSLDQGLQFLIQYYNGEERAKGNILERFSAQQFPDLHSELNLSSLELGDSALYFCASSVAGGANYEQYFGPGTRLTVT.

The chain is built from TRBV7-2 and TRBJ1-6; unclear D gene. The CDR3 loop spans 11 amino acids. V shed 1 base and J shed 15 bases, with 7 bases lying between them. Germline loops: CDR1 SGHTA, CDR2 FQGNSA. In DNA form, the CDR3 reads TGTGCCAGCAGCTTAGAGAGCAACCTCCACTTT. It yields the protein CASSLESNLHF. Full variable domain (missing parts from reference TRBV7-2 and TRBJ1-6): GAGVSQSPSNKVTEKGKDVELRCDPISGHTALYWYRQSLGQGLEFLIYFQGNSAPDKSGLPSDRFSAERTGGSVSTLTIQRTQQEDSAVYLCASSLESNLHFGNGTRLTVT.

The chain uses TRBV6-5 and TRBJ2-7; D possibly corresponds to TRBD2 (7 bases). The germline V gene has CDR1 MNHEY and CDR2 SVGAGI. V was cut by 6 bases and J by 2 bases, with 14 bases left in between. This CDR3 spans 14 amino acids. CDR3 sequence reads: CASRRGGIPYEQYF. The CDR3 nucleotides are TGTGCCAGCAGGCGCGGGGGCATCCCCTACGAGCAGTACTTC.

The gene calls are TRBV6-6 and TRBJ2-5, with 12 bases aligning to TRBD2. The J call could be wrong; TRBJ2-7 is a better fit for the DNA end. Germline CDR1 is MNHNY and CDR2 is SVGAGI (reference sequence). The CDR3 is made up of 15 amino acids. CDR3 residues: CASIQTSGGTYEQYF. In nucleotides, the CDR3 is TGTGCCAGCATCCAAACTAGCGGGGGGACCTACGAGCAGTACTTC.

V gene TRBV5-1 combines with J gene TRBJ2-7; 9 bases fit TRBD2. The germline V gene has CDR1 SGHRS and CDR2 YFSETQ. The ends lost 1 base at V and 0 bases at J; junction bases unmatched: 8. The CDR3 consists of 17 residues. The CDR3 nucleotides are TGCGCCAGCAGCTTGTTCGCTAGCGGGGTTAGCTCCTACGAGCAGTACTTC. Translating it yields CASSLFASGVSSYEQYF.

The chain recombines TRBV7-8 with TRBJ1-1; 11 bases line up with TRBD1. The CDR3 sequence is 15 residues long. V dropped 5 bases and J dropped 3; count of bases not matched to a gene: 5. Per germline, CDR1 SGHVS and CDR2 FQNEAQ. CDR3 DNA sequence: TGTGCCAGCAGCCCAGGACAGGGGGCCTACACTGAAGCTTTCTTT. Amino acid sequence: CASSPGQGAYTEAFF.

V gene TRBV7-2 combines with J gene TRBJ2-7, with 12 bases fitting TRBD1. With 0 bases clipped from V and 6 bases from J, the junction kept 9 bases outside the gene matches. The CDR3 covers 17 residues. Germline loops: CDR1 SGHTA, CDR2 FQGNSA. The CDR3 here is CASSLARGGTGGGEQYF. DNA for the CDR3: TGTGCCAGCAGCTTAGCGAGGGGCGGGACAGGGGGCGGCGAGCAGTACTTC.

This chain joins TRBV7-2 and TRBJ1-2; TRBD1 matches at 10 bases. J lost 3 bases, V lost 1 base, and 2 bases had no gene match. Germline V gene data show CDR1 as SGHTA and CDR2 as FQGNSA. The CDR3 is 15 residues long. The DNA of the CDR3 is TGTGCCAGCAGCTTAGTGACAGGGGGCGACTATGGCTACACCTTC. The encoded protein is CASSLVTGGDYGYTF.

V is TRBV25-1 and J is TRBJ1-6; D is unresolved. This CDR3 region has 14 residues. Trimming stripped 8 bases from V and 7 bases from J, with 15 bases between. Germline V gene lookup returns CDR1 MGHDK and CDR2 SYGVNS. CDR3 region: CASSDDTANSPLHF. CDR3 nucleotide sequence: TGTGCCAGCTCGGATGACACGGCAAATTCACCCCTCCACTTT.

The genes are TRBV4-1 and TRBJ1-1, with D unclear. Trimming cost V 1 base and J 2 bases, with 8 bases left between them. Germline lookup yields CDR1 MGHRA and CDR2 YSYEKL. This CDR3 spans 14 amino acids. The CDR3: CASSQARPNTEAFF. CDR3 bases: TGCGCCAGCAGCCAAGCCAGGCCCAACACTGAAGCTTTCTTT.

The genes are TRBV5-6 and TRBJ1-2, with no clear D. Trimming left V 1 base short and J 6 bases short, with 10 bases between. Germline CDR1 SGHDT, CDR2 YYEEEE. The CDR3 is made up of 13 amino acids. The CDR3 bases are TGTGCCAGCAGCTTGTACGGGTTGGATGGCTACACCTTC. This gives the protein CASSLYGLDGYTF.

V gene TRBV4-1 combines with J gene TRBJ2-7; perhaps TRBD1 as D (6 bases). Trimming stripped 1 base from V and 4 bases from J, with 8 bases between. In germline, CDR1 is MGHRA, CDR2 YSYEKL. There are 13 residues in the CDR3. In DNA, the CDR3 is TGCGCCAGCAGCCAAGGGGGGCTTTACGAGCAGTACTTC. This codes for CASSQGGLYEQYF.